The 15 T cell receptor beta chains below all came from one sample that was sequenced in a study of cytomegalovirus exposure and HLA in healthy donors. The PCR contained 60 Vbeta and 13 Jbeta primers. TCRdb keeps only in-frame clones here, not all; method: immunoSEQ multiplex PCR. The data hold approximately 140,000 clones, with roughly 82% observed a single time. Sequencing was done on a sample of PBMCs. These receptors all come from a boy between 10 and 17 years old in good health and CMV-seronegative.

The chain combines TRBV7-9 with TRBJ1-1; D possibly corresponds to TRBD1 (5 bases). The CDR3 sequence is 15 residues long. The ends were cut back, 4 bases at V and 0 bases at J, with 12 bases in the middle. Germline V gene lookup returns CDR1 SEHNR and CDR2 FQNEAQ (reference sequence). DNA for the CDR3: TGTGCCAGCAGCTCCGGGGACTCCATGAACACTGAAGCTTTCTTT. Its protein product is CASSSGDSMNTEAFF.

J is TRBJ2-3 and V is TRBV5-1; TRBD1 agrees at 10 bases. Germline CDR1 reads SGHRS; CDR2 reads YFSETQ. This CDR3 has 18 amino acids. V shed 4 bases, J shed 1 base, and the junction held 12 bases outside the gene matches. The CDR3 here is CASSPTPMTGGRTDTQYF. CDR3 bases: TGCGCCAGCAGCCCGACTCCTATGACAGGGGGCCGCACAGATACGCAGTATTTT.

The V gene is TRBV29-1, the J gene TRBJ2-3, with a possible D match to TRBD1 (6 bases). Germline V gene sequence: CDR1 SQVTM, CDR2 ANQGSEA. The CDR3 consists of 14 residues. V lost 4 bases to trimming and J lost 1 base, with 12 bases between them. CDR3 residues: CSVATGSGTDTQYF. The CDR3 DNA is TGCAGCGTTGCCACAGGGTCGGGCACAGATACGCAGTATTTT.

This chain uses TRBV6-5 with TRBJ2-7; 11 bases are shared with TRBD2. Trimming removed 6 bases from V and 6 bases from J; junction bases left unmatched: 4. This CDR3 comprises 13 residues. The germline V gene has CDR1 MNHEY and CDR2 SVGAGI. CDR3 sequence reads: CASRSSGRGEQYF. As DNA, the CDR3 is TGTGCCAGCAGAAGTAGCGGGAGGGGCGAGCAGTACTTC.

J is TRBJ2-7 and V is TRBV11-3; 8 bases fit TRBD1. The CDR3 covers 14 residues. Germline trimming cut 5 bases from V and 2 bases from J; bases unmatched to any gene: 5. CDR1 SGHNT and CDR2 YENEEA come from the germline V gene. The CDR3, as DNA: TGTGCCAGCAGCCTCGAGGACAGGGCCTACGAGCAGTACTTC. It encodes CASSLEDRAYEQYF.

The chain links TRBV7-9 to TRBJ2-1, with D possibly TRBD2 on 5 matching bases. The CDR3 covers 13 residues. V was clipped by 4 bases and J by 8 bases, with 12 bases between them. Germline-derived CDR1 and CDR2 are SEHNR and FQNEAQ (reference sequence). CDR3 protein: CASSSNEDYEQFF. The CDR3 DNA sequence: TGTGCCAGCAGCTCCAATGAGGACTATGAGCAGTTCTTC.

This chain uses TRBV12-5 with TRBJ2-7, with D possibly matching TRBD1 (7 bases). This CDR3 contains 13 residues. The germline gives CDR1 LGHNT, CDR2 FRNRAP. V lost 3 bases and J 2 bases, leaving 8 bases between the germline ends. CDR3 sequence (DNA): TGTGCTAGTGGTTTCAGGGGGGCCTACGAGCAGTACTTC. As protein: CASGFRGAYEQYF.

The chain is built from TRBV5-4 and TRBJ2-4, with D unclear. Germline V gene sequence: CDR1 SGHNT, CDR2 YYREEE (reference sequence). The V gene lost 0 bases and the J gene lost 0 bases, with 10 bases spanning the gap. The CDR3 is 16 amino acids. The CDR3 nucleotides are TGTGCCAGCAGCTTGGAGTCTTCTACAGCCAAAAACATTCAGTACTTC. Residues: CASSLESSTAKNIQYF.

The chain carries TRBV11-3 and TRBJ2-3; D might be TRBD1 (5 bases). CDR1 is SGHNT and CDR2 is YENEEA in the germline V gene. V lost 7 bases and J lost 0, with 11 bases in between. CDR3 length equals 14 residues. The chain's CDR3 is CASKGWSSTDTQYF. The CDR3, as DNA: TGTGCCAGCAAGGGGTGGTCTAGCACAGATACGCAGTATTTT.

This clone was recorded once. The genes are TRBV5-1 and TRBJ2-7, with a weak D call TRBD1 (6 bases). Germline loops: CDR1 SGHRS, CDR2 YFSETQ. The CDR3 spans 15 residues. With 4 bases removed from V and 4 bases from J, the gap between germline ends came to 18 bases. The CDR3 protein is CASSPVVGATYEQYF. The CDR3 nucleotides read TGCGCCAGCAGCCCCGTCGTGGGGGCGACTTACGAGCAGTACTTC.

V gene TRBV19 combines with J gene TRBJ2-6, with 8 positions matching TRBD1. Germline V CDR1 and CDR2: LNHDA, SQIVND (reference sequence). The V segment lost 7 bases and the J segment 0 bases; nucleotides outside the gene matches: 11. The CDR3 is 18 amino acids. CDR3 DNA sequence: TGTGCCAGTATGGGGGCAGGGGGCCCTCCCTCTGGGGCCAACGTCCTGACTTTC. Encoded protein: CASMGAGGPPSGANVLTF.

V and J are TRBV27 and TRBJ2-7; perhaps TRBD1 as D (6 bases). The ends were cut back, 11 bases at V and 7 bases at J, with 18 bases in the middle. Germline V CDR1 and CDR2: MNHEY, SMNVEV (reference sequence). The length of the CDR3 is 12 residues. CDR3 loop: CACAQGSGEQYF. CDR3 bases: TGTGCCTGTGCCCAGGGGTCGGGGGAGCAGTACTTC.

The rearrangement joins TRBV27 to TRBJ2-1, with D perhaps matching TRBD2 (5 bases). The V and J ends lost 8 bases and 0 bases respectively, with 14 bases between them. This CDR3 has 15 amino acids. CDR1 is MNHEY, CDR2 SMNVEV, per germline (reference sequence). CDR3 sequence: CASRPGLYSYNEQFF. CDR3 coding DNA: TGTGCCAGCCGGCCAGGACTCTACTCCTACAATGAGCAGTTCTTC.

This clone was observed once. The chain has TRBV27 and TRBJ2-3; D unclear. V was cut by 8 bases and J by 10 bases, with 13 bases left in between. There are 11 residues in the CDR3. Germline CDR1 reads MNHEY; CDR2 reads SMNVEV (reference sequence). CDR3 region: CASGEDLAQYF. The CDR3 DNA reads TGTGCCAGCGGTGAAGACTTGGCGCAGTATTTT.

The CDR3 DNA is TGCAGCGTTGTGGTCCTATCCAAATACGAGCAGTACTTC. It codes for CSVVVLSKYEQYF. The gene calls are TRBV29-1 and TRBJ2-7; D gene ambiguous. The CDR3 totals 13 residues. In germline, CDR1 is SQVTM, CDR2 ANQGSEA. V lost 4 bases and J 4 bases, leaving 14 bases between the germline ends.